This T cell receptor (beta chain) was recorded in a study of blood T cells in healthy people across ages. Across the whole study: About one barcoded beta molecule was captured per two T cells (by template switching). Study observations and caveats: The diversity estimates, figures obtained from one million T cells, were considered underestimates. Among T cells, TCR beta diversity per million cells dropped roughly linearly as age rose.

No fewer than 6 micrograms of total RNA were isolated from every sample. Using a J-beta primer mix together with a sample-barcoded 5' primer, a second PCR was run for about 6 to 12 cycles. TCRdb called the 5' RACE reads again in MiXCR, with one record for every CDR3 protein. The table shows about a million distinct CDR3 sequences, with just over 50% occurring only once. This CDR3 is 15 amino acids long. Looked up from germline, CDR1 is SGHDN and CDR2 is FVKESK. Germline trimming cut 0 bases from V and 3 bases from J; bases unmatched to any gene: 5. Comment on this clonotype: Antigen specificity is unknown.

This TCR was sampled from a woman aged 60-75 years in good health. The rearrangement uses TRBV14 and TRBJ2-7, with 7 bases fitting TRBD2. The sequencing input was blood. Here the CDR3 DNA reads TGTGCCAGCAGCCAAGATTGGGGACTATTCTACGAGCAGTACTTC. Encoded protein: CASSQDWGLFYEQYF. The full variable domain, in which reference TRBV14 and TRBJ2-7 provide the parts outside the CDR3, is EAGVTQFPSHSVIEKGQTVTLRCDPISGHDNLYWYRRVMGKEIKFLLHFVKESKQDESGMPNNRFLAERTGGTYSTLKVQPAELEDSGVYFCASSQDWGLFYEQYFGPGTRLTVT.